A single sample is the source of the 18 T cell receptor beta chains below, sequenced in a study of blood T cell repertoires in COVID-19. Sequencing was performed with immunoSEQ multiplex PCR; in TCRdb, only in-frame clones are kept and a portion is missing. Among approximately 70,000 clones listed, approximately 88% were seen once. Sequencing was done on a sample of peripheral blood. Receptors were obtained from a human donor in a cohort sampled during active COVID-19.

This clone showed up just once. Here the CDR3 reads CASSIEEAGYGYTF. The CDR3 nucleotides are TGTGCCAGTAGTATAGAGGAGGCTGGCTATGGCTACACCTTC. The rearrangement uses TRBV19 and TRBJ1-2; D is undetermined. Trimming removed 0 bases from V and 4 bases from J, with 9 bases in between. Germline CDR1 and CDR2: LNHDA and SQIVND (reference sequence). The CDR3 runs 14 residues.

This chain connects TRBV6-2 or TRBV6-3 to TRBJ1-5; the match to TRBD1 covers 9 bases. Germline trimming cut 7 bases from V and 4 bases from J; bases unmatched to any gene: 20. Germline CDR1 MNHEY, CDR2 SVGEGT. There are 19 residues in the CDR3. In DNA, the CDR3 is TGTGCCAGCAACCCCGGGCGGACAGGGGAAAATCCCAAGAATCAGCCCCAGCATTTT. Protein product: CASNPGRTGENPKNQPQHF.

The rearrangement uses TRBV3-1 (or the pseudogene TRBV3-2) and TRBJ2-3; the match to TRBD2 covers 10 bases. Germline V gene lookup returns CDR1 LGHDT and CDR2 YNNKEL (reference sequence). With 4 bases clipped from V and 8 bases from J, the junction kept 9 bases outside the gene matches. This CDR3 is built from 15 residues. CDR3 protein: CASSPSGRAYFTQYF. The CDR3 region has the DNA TGTGCCAGCAGCCCAAGCGGGAGGGCCTATTTTACGCAGTATTTT.

J is TRBJ1-5 and V is TRBV7-7; the D is unclear. The germline V gene encodes CDR1 SSHAT and CDR2 FNYEAQ (reference sequence). The CDR3 contains 15 residues. Trimming left V 2 bases short and J 3 bases short, with 11 bases between. The CDR3: CASSLLVSFNQPQHF. The CDR3 DNA reads TGTGCCAGCAGCTTATTAGTGTCATTCAATCAGCCCCAGCATTTT.

The genes are TRBV30 and TRBJ1-5; D not certain. This CDR3 has 13 residues. V dropped 3 bases and J dropped 0 bases, with 6 bases sitting between them. The germline gives CDR1 GTSNPN, CDR2 SVGIG (reference sequence). The CDR3 DNA is TGTGCCTGGAGAGACACTAGCAATCAGCCCCAGCATTTT. As protein: CAWRDTSNQPQHF.

This chain links TRBV4-1 with TRBJ2-7; 7 nucleotides agree with TRBD2. V lost 0 bases and J lost 6; bases outside the gene matches: 5. The CDR3 is made up of 14 amino acids. The V gene's germline CDR1 is MGHRA and CDR2 YSYEKL. The CDR3 DNA reads as TGCGCCAGCAGCCAAGATTTGGGAGGGTTCGAGCAGTACTTC. This codes for CASSQDLGGFEQYF.

The rearrangement uses TRBV19 and TRBJ1-3; maybe TRBD1 (5 bases). V lost 6 bases and J lost 2, with 14 bases in between. The CDR3 has 15 residues. CDR1 is LNHDA, CDR2 SQIVND, per germline (reference sequence). The CDR3 loop is CASRAGHQPGNTIYF. As DNA, the CDR3 is TGTGCCAGTAGAGCCGGACACCAGCCTGGAAACACCATATATTTT.

This clone appeared once. V usage is TRBV20-1 and J usage is TRBJ2-5; D possibly corresponds to TRBD2 (6 bases). The CDR3 totals 15 residues. V lost 3 bases, J lost 1 base, and 15 bases lay in between. In germline, CDR1 is DFQATT, CDR2 SNEGSKA (reference sequence). The CDR3 loop is CSASSGGTSQETQYF. The CDR3 nucleotides read TGCAGTGCTAGTTCGGGCGGGACCTCCCAAGAGACCCAGTACTTC.

CDR3 coding DNA: TGTGCTAGTGGTTTGCCCTACGTCCTCGGGGAGCTGTTTTTT. The encoded protein is CASGLPYVLGELFF. V gene TRBV12-5 combines with J gene TRBJ2-2; D gene ambiguous. V lost 2 bases, J lost 7 bases, and 11 bases lay in between. CDR3 length equals 14 residues. Per the germline V gene, CDR1 is LGHNT and CDR2 is FRNRAP.

The genes are TRBV2 and TRBJ2-3, with TRBD1 identical over 7 bases. The CDR3 is 15 residues long. V was clipped by 6 bases and J by 2 bases; unmatched bases: 8. Germline V lookup: CDR1 SNHLY, CDR2 FYNNEI. CDR3 nucleotides: TGTGCCAGCAGCTCCAACAGGGGAAACACAGATACGCAGTATTTT. It codes for CASSSNRGNTDTQYF.

CDR3 in DNA: TGTGCCAGCAGGCAGACATTCACTGGGGAAGCTTTCTTT. Protein sequence: CASRQTFTGEAFF. The rearrangement links TRBV9 to TRBJ1-1; D remains unclear. Germline V lookup: CDR1 SGDLS, CDR2 YYNGEE. The CDR3 covers 13 residues. V was cut by 5 bases and J by 8 bases, with 16 bases left in between. The complete variable domain, with remaining parts taken from reference TRBV9 and TRBJ1-1, reads DSGVTQTPKHLITATGQRVTLRCSPRSGDLSVYWYQQSLDQGLQFLIQYYNGEERAKGNILERFSAQQFPDLHSELNLSSLELGDSALYFCASRQTFTGEAFFGQGTRLTVV.

The chain uses TRBV7-2 and TRBJ1-3, with D possibly TRBD1 on 5 matching bases. CDR1 is SGHTA and CDR2 is FQGNSA in the germline V gene. V was trimmed by 1 base and J by 2 bases, leaving 6 bases between them. The CDR3 has 14 residues. The CDR3 DNA is TGTGCCAGCAGCTTAGTGGGGCCTGGAAACACCATATATTTT. This sequence encodes CASSLVGPGNTIYF.

V is TRBV7-3 and J is TRBJ2-3; D remains ambiguous. This CDR3 comprises 14 residues. Trimming pared 2 bases from V and 1 base from J, leaving 7 bases between. Germline-derived CDR1 and CDR2 are SGHTA and FQGTGA. The CDR3 bases are TGTGCCAGCAGCTTACGTCAGGGCACAGATACGCAGTATTTT. Translation gives CASSLRQGTDTQYF.

The chain is built from TRBV19 and TRBJ2-3; 7 positions match TRBD2. Germline CDR1 reads LNHDA; CDR2 reads SQIVND (reference sequence). The CDR3 extends over 16 amino acids. J gave up 5 bases and V 0 bases, and 8 bases lay outside the gene matches. The CDR3 bases are TGTGCCAGTAGTATAGAAGAGGGAGGGCCCGGAGATACGCAGTATTTT. Translation gives CASSIEEGGPGDTQYF.

The rearrangement uses TRBV6-6 and TRBJ1-2; D unclear. The CDR3 is 16 amino acids. The germline V and J ends were trimmed by 0 bases and 4 bases, with 15 bases remaining between them. CDR1 is MNHNY, CDR2 SVGAGI, per germline (reference sequence). Here the CDR3 DNA reads TGTGCCAGCAGTTACTCTCAGGTGGGCAGACCCTATGGCTACACCTTC. Translation gives CASSYSQVGRPYGYTF.

This chain links TRBV7-2 with TRBJ2-4; 7 nucleotides align to TRBD1. CDR1 and CDR2 from the germline V gene are SGHTA and FQGNSA. This CDR3 has 15 amino acids. J gave up 0 bases and V 6 bases, and 5 bases lay outside the gene matches. Here the CDR3 reads CASRSTGVAKNIQYF. CDR3 DNA sequence: TGTGCCAGCAGGTCCACAGGGGTAGCCAAAAACATTCAGTACTTC.

The V call is TRBV7-8, the J call TRBJ2-2; the match to TRBD1 covers 9 bases. CDR3 length equals 16 residues. Germline trimming cut 5 bases from V and 2 bases from J; bases unmatched to any gene: 6. Germline loops: CDR1 SGHVS, CDR2 FQNEAQ. The CDR3 here is CASSPLDRGNTGELFF. Here the CDR3 DNA reads TGTGCCAGCAGCCCGTTGGACAGGGGTAACACCGGGGAGCTGTTTTTT.

The V gene is TRBV30, the J gene TRBJ1-4, with TRBD1 as a possible D gene (5 bases). Trimming took 2 bases from V and 4 from J, leaving 17 bases between them. This CDR3 comprises 16 residues. Germline CDR1 reads GTSNPN; CDR2 reads SVGIG (reference sequence). The CDR3 DNA reads as TGTGCCTGGAGTTCCCCCCCGGGACTTGGTAATGAAAAACTGTTTTTT. It is translated as CAWSSPPGLGNEKLFF.